What follows are 8 T cell receptor beta chains derived from one specimen sequenced in a study of shared clonotypes between healthy human individuals. Measured with immunoSEQ multiplex PCR; TCRdb has only the in-frame clones, and not every one. The sample carries 110,000 or so clones, roughly two thirds recorded once. Sequences were obtained from memory CD8+ T cells sorted from blood. Subset described: CD45RO+ cells pooled with CCR7-negative TemRA cells. These receptors all stem from a woman in her twenties or thirties in good health.

About this clone itself: Sequence at one end of the junction differs from germline and may be a read error. The CDR3 DNA is TGTGCCGGGTGCCCCGTACCCTTC. Amino acids: CAGCPVPF. The chain has TRBV27 and TRBJ2-7; D unresolved. The CDR3 length is 8 residues. Germline CDR1 MNHEY, CDR2 SMNVEV (reference sequence).

This chain links TRBV29-1 with TRBJ1-1, with D possibly being TRBD1 (5 bases). This CDR3 spans 15 amino acids. Germline CDR1 and CDR2: SQVTM and ANQGSEA. Trimming took 0 bases from V and 0 from J, leaving 11 bases between them. Written as DNA, the CDR3 is TGCAGCGTTGAAGATCGGGGGTTCATGAACACTGAAGCTTTCTTT. As protein: CSVEDRGFMNTEAFF.

This clone was observed at least ten times. This sequence joins TRBV6-4 and TRBJ2-2; 7 nucleotides match TRBD1. The CDR3 runs 14 residues. The V and J ends lost 3 bases and 3 bases, in that order; junction bases with no gene match: 1. Germline V gene lookup returns CDR1 MRHNA and CDR2 SNTAGT. As DNA, the CDR3 is TGTGCCAGCAGTGAAACAGGGGACACCGGGGAGCTGTTTTTT. Translation: CASSETGDTGELFF.

The CDR3 is CASSPRELYEQYF. The CDR3, as DNA: TGCGCCAGCAGTCCGCGGGAGCTCTACGAGCAGTACTTC. The chain employs TRBV10-1 and TRBJ2-7; 7 bases agree with TRBD2. CDR3 length: 13 amino acids. Germline V gene lookup returns CDR1 WNHNN and CDR2 SYGVQD (reference sequence). Trimming at V came to 5 bases and at J to 3 bases, leaving 4 bases not matched to a gene.

The rearrangement joins TRBV5-1 to TRBJ1-1; the D is unclear. V was clipped by 0 bases and J by 8 bases, with 8 bases between them. The CDR3 contains 12 residues. Germline V gene sequence: CDR1 SGHRS, CDR2 YFSETQ. The CDR3 here is CASSLDLSEAFF. CDR3 nucleotides: TGCGCCAGCAGCTTGGACTTGTCGGAAGCTTTCTTT.

The chain couples TRBV2 to TRBJ2-5; D not certain. Germline CDR1 SNHLY, CDR2 FYNNEI. CDR3 size: 16 residues. The V end was cut by 4 bases, the J end by 2 bases, with 17 bases between. As DNA, the CDR3 is TGTGCCAGCAGTGCCCGGGCATCAGCGCCTCAAGAGACCCAGTACTTC. This sequence encodes CASSARASAPQETQYF.

The V gene is TRBV28, the J gene TRBJ1-1; D remains unclear. The CDR3 is 15 residues long. Deletions cut 8 bases from V and 4 bases from J, with 20 bases between. Germline V gene data show CDR1 as MDHEN and CDR2 as SYDVKM. CDR3 DNA sequence: TGTGCCAGCGTTAGTGGGAAGCTCCATGCCACTGAAGCTTTCTTT. Encoded protein: CASVSGKLHATEAFF.

This clone was seen a handful of times. The rearrangement uses TRBV7-8 and TRBJ2-2, with 8 nucleotides matching TRBD1. Germline CDR1 SGHVS, CDR2 FQNEAQ. The CDR3 is 15 amino acids. V was pared by 3 bases and J by 7 bases, with 7 bases of the junction left unmatched. Here the CDR3 DNA reads TGTGCCAGCAGCTTCACAAGACAGGGGAACGGGGAGCTGTTTTTT. This codes for CASSFTRQGNGELFF.